This T cell receptor (beta chain) comes out of a study of persistence of HIV-infected CD4 T cells (dated by TCRdb to the early 2020s). As for the study more broadly: Suppressive ART had been received by participants for a median of roughly 8 years. Apart from a couple of participants who underwent leukapheresis at a single time point, peripheral blood samples of up to roughly 180 mL were collected from participants at multiple time points. The study isolated CMV- and HIV-1 Gag-responding CD4+ T cells from ART-treated individuals to examine antigen-driven clonal expansion of HIV-1-infected cells. The clonality of all cells in each sorted population was measured by TCRbeta sequencing, and the clonality of infected cells was measured by proviral sequencing. The TCR cluster analysis across participants included under ten participants for CMV and six or seven participants for Gag. The research as a whole found: TCRbeta richness in CMV- and Gag-responding cells was significantly lower than in anti-CD3/anti-CD28-responding cells; CMV-responding cells had higher oligoclonality than CD3/CD28-stimulated and Gag-responding cells. Antigen-responding cells were enriched for degenerate expanded CDR3beta sequences, which suggests convergent selection of CD4+ responses to CMV and Gag. Because the TCR analyses were done in bulk, restricting them to just the rare CMV-responding cells that actually carried HIV-1 proviruses was not possible. The study involved few individuals and tested only a limited range of antigens. TCR oligoclonality correlated with proviral oligoclonality within the same sorted populations.

Of note for this clone: No cognate antigen has been identified for it. Base qualities were left out, and no much larger clone turns up one base away.

Per the publication, the treatment or condition label means: suppressive antiretroviral therapy. Cells were stimulated with lysates of CMV-infected fibroblasts at 9 to 10 ug/mL. Sorting of responding CD4+ T cells was based on upregulation of both CD40 ligand and CD69. HIV-1-infected adults in whom suppressive ART had been started during chronic infection were enrolled as participants. Participants had undetectable plasma HIV-1 RNA below 50 copies/mL for at least 4 years. To be included, participants needed a CD4+ T cell count above 400 cells/uL and a positive CMV serology. Before stimulation, PBMCs were isolated using density centrifugation and depleted of CD8+ T cells. For under 20 hours, the CD8-depleted PBMCs were stimulated with anti-CD28/CD49d costimulation, a CD40-blocking antibody, and enfuvirtide to prevent new infections. Cell sorting was done on a Beckman Coulter MoFlo Legacy or XDP sorter, and dead cells were excluded with propidium iodide. Genomic DNA was extracted using the QIAamp DNA Mini Kit for samples with more than one million cells and using the Quick-DNA Microprep Kit for all other samples.

The CDR3 covers 16 residues, taking in both the cysteine and the phenylalanine. The CDR3 DNA has 48 bases and is translated from base 1. Trimming leaves V shorter by 1 base and J shorter by 6 bases, with the junction holding 9 bases beyond the gene matches. CDR1 and CDR2, looked up from the germline V gene (reference sequence), are LGHDT and YNNKEL. TCRbeta repertoires were sequenced from genomic DNA with the immunoSEQ hsTCRB assay version 4 in survey mode. For TCRbeta sequencing, genomic DNA was diluted to approximately 10 ng/uL, and up to roughly 1 ug was used per sample. Per the original workflow: Analysis of the TCRbeta data was done in ImmunoSeq Analyzer 3.0, and diversity was computed on productive nucleotide rearrangements. Using the Immunarch R package, lower-bound TCR diversity was estimated with the improved Chao index and clonality was estimated with the Gini coefficient. Different nucleotide rearrangements encoding the same CDR3beta amino acid sequence were counted as distinct clonotypes. Differential abundance analysis found TCRbeta sequences that were significantly enriched in antigen-responding cells compared with anti-CD3/anti-CD28-activated cells. TCRs were clustered by predicted peptide-MHC specificity with GLIPH2, both within individual participants and across merged participant data sets. TCRdb's version of the immuneACCESS table is confined to in-frame rearrangements and falls short of the full clone set. An unresolved V gene accounts for under half of the shortfall where checked; the remainder is of unknown origin. From that table come the V and J calls and clone size; the DNA was used to work out D and trimming. The sample profile shows about 21,000 clones; 78% of them were found once. The ten top clones hold about 7% of the sample.

Recombination linked TRBV3-1 (or the pseudogene TRBV3-2) to TRBJ1-5; TRBD1 fits 7 bases in the junction. The clonotype comes from an adult man with HIV who was CMV-seropositive. The material was CD4+ T cells sorted from PBMCs after approximately 19-hour stimulation, obtained from a patient who received antiretroviral therapy. According to the study, the label for this sample's cell subset or site signals: CD40L+CD69+ CD4 T cells responding to CMV lysate. The CDR3 region has the sequence CASSQGEGGLSQPQHF. The nucleotide sequence is given as TGTGCCAGCAGCCAAGGGGAAGGGGGCCTAAGTCAGCCCCAGCATTTT.